The sequence of this TCR beta chain was determined in a study of blood T cell repertoires in COVID-19. Study summary: There were acute and convalescent COVID-19 samples, and they came from the United States, Italy and Spain.

This CDR3 spans 11 amino acids. The V end lost 1 base, the J end lost 13 bases, and 8 bases lay between the germline ends. Germline CDR1 LGHDT, CDR2 YNNKEL (reference sequence). Libraries were prepared by immunoSEQ multiplex PCR; TCRdb keeps only in-frame clonotypes and omits some of them. Of tens of thousands of clones detected, 80% to 90% appear once; the ten largest clones hold over 10%. The J gene is TRBJ2-4, the V gene TRBV3-1 (or the pseudogene TRBV3-2); D call uncertain. Sequenced: peripheral blood. This TCR was recovered from a woman aged 70-85 years in a cohort sampled during active COVID-19. The CDR3 coding sequence is TGTGCCAGCAGCCAAGGGATGAGGCAGTACTTC. Translated: CASSQGMRQYF.